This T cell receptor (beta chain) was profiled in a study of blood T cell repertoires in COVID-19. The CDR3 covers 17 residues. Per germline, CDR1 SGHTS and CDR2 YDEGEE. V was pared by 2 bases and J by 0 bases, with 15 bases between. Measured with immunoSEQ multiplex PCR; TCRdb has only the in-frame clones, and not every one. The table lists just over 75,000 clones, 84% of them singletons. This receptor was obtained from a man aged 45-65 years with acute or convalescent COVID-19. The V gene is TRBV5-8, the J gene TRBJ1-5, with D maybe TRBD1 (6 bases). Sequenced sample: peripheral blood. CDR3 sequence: CASSFTAGASSNQPQHF. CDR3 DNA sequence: TGTGCCAGCAGCTTCACGGCAGGGGCGAGTAGCAATCAGCCCCAGCATTTT.